Listed here is a single T cell receptor (beta chain). Germline lookup yields CDR1 SGHDT and CDR2 YYEEEE. The CDR3 consists of 15 residues. V trimming: 1 base; J trimming: 5 bases; junction bases outside the gene matches: 6. Source study methods: From reference gene primer amplification, estimates of nucleated cell counts were derived. Sequenced by immunoSEQ multiplex PCR; TCRdb stores in-frame clones only, minus some. D and trimming were read from the DNA, whereas the V and J calls and clone size are those reported in that table. The table shows approximately 170,000 clones, with around 82% occurring only once. This entry belongs to a study of blood T cell repertoires in COVID-19. As for the study in general: Acute and convalescent COVID-19 specimens originated in the United States, Italy and Spain. T cells, B-cell-depleted T cells, or PBMCs provided the cDNA or gDNA that served as material.

This clonotype originated in a woman older than 75 with acute or convalescent COVID-19. Sequenced input: peripheral blood. V gene TRBV5-6 combines with J gene TRBJ2-7, with 10 bases aligning to TRBD1. As DNA, the CDR3 is TGTGCCAGCAGCTTGCCCGGGACAGGGGCGGACGAGCAGTACTTC. This gives the protein CASSLPGTGADEQYF.